What follows are 7 T cell receptor beta chains derived from one specimen sequenced in a study of post-analysis software for immune sequencing data. Every TCR beta cDNA library bore unique molecular identifiers. TCRdb fed the PCR reads into MiXCR, producing one record per CDR3 protein. The table shows 400,000 to 500,000 distinct CDR3 sequences, with approximately 42% occurring only once. These receptors' targets are unknown. Whole-study findings and limits: Five or six TRBV segments, including TRBV5-6, TRBV5-1 and TRBV20-1, were more frequent in patients than controls.

Sequenced material: blood. These TCRs come from a girl aged 2 to 10 with multiple sclerosis.

This clonotype was seen at least ten times. The chain employs TRBV7-8 and TRBJ2-3; 11 bases fit TRBD1. The V and J ends lost 2 bases and 4 bases, in that order; junction bases with no gene match: 8. The CDR3 runs to 17 residues. Germline-derived CDR1 and CDR2 are SGHVS and FQNEAQ. CDR3 nucleotide sequence: TGTGCCAGCAGCTTAATGGGACAGGGGGTATTCGCAGATACGCAGTATTTT. Residues: CASSLMGQGVFADTQYF.

This clonotype was picked up a small number of times. The CDR3 protein is CASSQDGRVWDTQYF. CDR3 nucleotides: TGTGCCAGCAGCCAAGATGGTCGAGTTTGGGATACGCAGTATTTT. This chain links TRBV4-2 with TRBJ2-3; D ambiguous. The CDR3 contains 15 residues. V shed 0 bases and J shed 6 bases, with 13 bases lying between them. The germline CDR1 and CDR2 sequences are LGHNA and YNFKEQ.

The chain is built from TRBV12-3 or TRBV12-4 and TRBJ1-1; no reliable D call. This CDR3 is built from 12 residues. V shed 4 bases and J shed 11 bases, with 14 bases lying between them. The CDR3 DNA reads TGTGCCAGCAGTTACCCTACGGTCGGGGCTTTCTTT. It encodes CASSYPTVGAFF.

In its sample, this clonotype was seen a few times. V gene TRBV6-5 combines with J gene TRBJ2-7; 11 bases line up with TRBD2. Germline V CDR1 and CDR2: MNHEY, SVGAGI. The V gene end was trimmed by 6 bases and the J gene end by 3 bases; junction bases not matched to a gene: 7. The CDR3 covers 15 residues. CDR3 nucleotide sequence: TGTGCCAGCAGCTTCAGACTAGCGGGGAACTACGAGCAGTACTTC. Its protein is CASSFRLAGNYEQYF.

This sequence joins TRBV29-1 and TRBJ2-7; 9 nucleotides match TRBD1. Germline V gives CDR1 SQVTM, CDR2 ANQGSEA. CDR3 length: 13 amino acids. Trimming at V came to 3 bases and at J to 6 bases, leaving 6 bases not matched to a gene. Written as DNA, the CDR3 is TGCAGCGTTGAGAGAGGACAGGGGATCGAGCAGTACTTC. It encodes CSVERGQGIEQYF.

The CDR3 region has the DNA TGCAGCGTTGGGGGGGGGACCTCCTACGAGCAGTACTTC. Its protein product is CSVGGGTSYEQYF. The J gene is TRBJ2-7, the V gene TRBV29-1, with 7 bases that match TRBD2. Looked up from germline, CDR1 is SQVTM and CDR2 is ANQGSEA. With V trimmed by 4 bases and J by 0 bases, 3 bases remained unmatched. This CDR3 has 13 amino acids.

The chain uses TRBV15 and TRBJ2-1; 8 bases map to TRBD2. With 1 base clipped from V and 7 bases from J, the junction kept 6 bases outside the gene matches. The germline gives CDR1 LNHNV, CDR2 YYDKDF (reference sequence). The CDR3 is 15 residues long. CDR3 in DNA: TGTGCCACCAGCAGAGGAACGGGGGGGCGGAATGAGCAGTTCTTC. Protein product: CATSRGTGGRNEQFF. The complete variable domain, with remaining parts taken from reference TRBV15 and TRBJ2-1, reads DAMVIQNPRYQVTQFGKPVTLSCSQTLNHNVMYWYQQKSSQAPKLLFHYYDKDFNNEADTPDNFQSRRPNTSFCFLDIRSPGLGDTAMYLCATSRGTGGRNEQFFGPGTRLTVL.